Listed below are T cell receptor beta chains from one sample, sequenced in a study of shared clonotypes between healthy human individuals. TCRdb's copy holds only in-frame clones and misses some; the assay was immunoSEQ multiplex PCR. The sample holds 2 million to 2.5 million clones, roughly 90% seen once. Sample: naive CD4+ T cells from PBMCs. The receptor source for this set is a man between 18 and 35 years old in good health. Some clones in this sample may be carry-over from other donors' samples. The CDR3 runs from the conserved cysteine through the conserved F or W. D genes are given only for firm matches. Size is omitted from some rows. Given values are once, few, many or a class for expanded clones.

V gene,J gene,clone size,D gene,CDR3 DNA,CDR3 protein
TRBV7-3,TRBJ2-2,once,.,TGTGCCAGCAGCTTAAACGGGGTAACCGGGGAGCTGTTTTTT,CASSLNGVTGELFF
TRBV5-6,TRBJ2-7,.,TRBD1,TGTGCCAGCAGCTTTAGACAGGGTGTATTAGGGGAGCAGTACTTC,CASSFRQGVLGEQYF
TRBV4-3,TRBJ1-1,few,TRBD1,TGCGCCAGCAGCCTCCAGACAGGGGCCACTGAAGCTTTCTTT,CASSLQTGATEAFF
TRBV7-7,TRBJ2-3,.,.,TGTGCCAGCAGCTTAGCCCCCAGAGATACGCAGTATTTT,CASSLAPRDTQYF
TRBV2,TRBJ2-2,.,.,TGTGCCAGCAGTGAACGGGAGTGGGTCGGGGAGCTGTTTTTT,CASSEREWVGELFF
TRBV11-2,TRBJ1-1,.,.,TGTGCCAGCAGCTTAGAACCCGTGATGAACACTGAAGCTTTCTTT,CASSLEPVMNTEAFF
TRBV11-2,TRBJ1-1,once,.,TGTGCCAGCAGCTTCAGGGGTGTAAGGCCGGCTGAAGCTTTCTTT,CASSFRGVRPAEAFF
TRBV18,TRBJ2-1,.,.,TGTGCCAGCTCTCTCCCACCGACAGGAACCTACAATGAGCAGTTCTTC,CASSLPPTGTYNEQFF
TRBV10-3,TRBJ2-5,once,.,TGTGCCATCAGTGAGCCTCAGGGGCTCGGAAAGCAAGAGACCCAGTACTTC,CAISEPQGLGKQETQYF
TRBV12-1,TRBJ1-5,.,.,TGTGCCAGCAGCCGGAGGCTCCCGATAGTACACAGGAGATATAGCAATCAGCCCCAGCATTTT,CASSRRLPIVHRRYSNQPQHF
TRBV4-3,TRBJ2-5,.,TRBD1,TGCGCCAGCAGCCGCGGACAGGGGGCTAGAGAGACCCAGTACTTC,CASSRGQGARETQYF
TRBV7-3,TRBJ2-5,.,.,TGTGCCAGCAGCTTATCGGGGGAGACCCAGTACTTC,CASSLSGETQYF
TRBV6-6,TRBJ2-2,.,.,TGTGCCAGCAGTTTACAGAGCACCGGGGAGCTGTTTTTT,CASSLQSTGELFF
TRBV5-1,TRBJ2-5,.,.,TGCGCCAGCAGCTCCACGGGACGGCCTCAAGAGACCCAGTACTTC,CASSSTGRPQETQYF
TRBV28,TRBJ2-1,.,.,TGTGCCAGCAGGGGCCGCTGGGGGAGGACTTCCTACAATGAGCAGTTCTTC,CASRGRWGRTSYNEQFF
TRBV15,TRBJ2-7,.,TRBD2,TGTGCCACCGGACTAGCGGGAGGGCCAGAGTACTTC,CATGLAGGPEYF
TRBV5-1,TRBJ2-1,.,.,TGCGCCAGCAGCTTGGGACCCCAATCGTACAATGAGCAGTTCTTC,CASSLGPQSYNEQFF
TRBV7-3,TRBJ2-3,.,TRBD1,TGTGCCAGCAGCCGGGGACAGGGGGCGCCCAGGGGAGATACGCAGTATTTT,CASSRGQGAPRGDTQYF
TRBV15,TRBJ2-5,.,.,TGTGCCACCGGGGGGGCTAGCGGAAAAGAGACCCAGTACTTC,CATGGASGKETQYF
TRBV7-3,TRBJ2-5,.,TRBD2,TGTGCCAGCAGCTTAATGGGGACTAGCGTACAAGAGACCCAGTACTTC,CASSLMGTSVQETQYF
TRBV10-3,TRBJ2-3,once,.,TGTGCCACGCGTGGCGTAGATACGCAGTATTTT,CATRGVDTQYF
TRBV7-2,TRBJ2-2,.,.,TGTGCCAGCAGCCCCCGTGTGACGAGCACCGGGGAGCTGTTTTTT,CASSPRVTSTGELFF
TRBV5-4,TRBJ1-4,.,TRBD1,TGTGCCAGCAGTCCCGGGACAGGTAATGAAAAACTGTTTTTT,CASSPGTGNEKLFF
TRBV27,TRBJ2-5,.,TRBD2,TGTGCCAGCAGCAATTCCGGGACTAGATTAGAGACCCAGTACTTC,CASSNSGTRLETQYF
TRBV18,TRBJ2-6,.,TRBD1,TGTGCCAGCTCAACCCAGACAGGGGCTGCCTCTGGGGCCAACGTCCTGACTTTC,CASSTQTGAASGANVLTF
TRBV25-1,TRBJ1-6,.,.,TGTGCCAGCAGTCTCCAGGGTTTATATAATTCACCCCTCCACTTT,CASSLQGLYNSPLHF
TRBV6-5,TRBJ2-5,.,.,TGTGCCAGCAGTTACCGGGGTATCGAGACCCAGTACTTC,CASSYRGIETQYF
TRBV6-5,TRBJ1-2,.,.,TGTGCCAGCAGAGGCAGCGCTAACTATGGCTACACCTTC,CASRGSANYGYTF
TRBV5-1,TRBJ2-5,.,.,TGCGCCAGCAGCAGGCTTGGCCAAGAGACCCAGTACTTC,CASSRLGQETQYF
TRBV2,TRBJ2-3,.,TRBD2,TGTGCCAGCAGCTCTAGCGGAGACACAGATACGCAGTATTTT,CASSSSGDTDTQYF
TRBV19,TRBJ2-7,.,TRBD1,TGTGCCAGTAGTATTCAGGGGGCGCGCGAGCAGTACTTC,CASSIQGAREQYF
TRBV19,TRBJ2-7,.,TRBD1,TGTGCCAGTAAAGTTGTTTCGGGACAGGGAACCAACGAGCAGTACTTC,CASKVVSGQGTNEQYF
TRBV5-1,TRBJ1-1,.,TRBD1,TGCGCCAGCAGCTGGGGAGGGGGCATGAACACTGAAGCTTTCTTT,CASSWGGGMNTEAFF
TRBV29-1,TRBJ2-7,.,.,TGCAGCGTTACGGCAGACTCCTACGAGCAGTACTTC,CSVTADSYEQYF
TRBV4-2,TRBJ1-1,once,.,TGTGCCAGCAGCCAAGCTTCAGGGCAGCTGAACACTGAAGCTTTCTTT,CASSQASGQLNTEAFF
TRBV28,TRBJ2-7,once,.,TGTGCCAGCAGCGACACCGGGACACCAGGAACCTTC,CASSDTGTPGTF
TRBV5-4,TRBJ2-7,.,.,TGTGCCAGCAGTTACAAAACAGGGCTTTCCTACGAGCAGTACTTC,CASSYKTGLSYEQYF
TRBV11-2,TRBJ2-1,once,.,TGTGCCAGCAGCTTAGTGTGGGTTGGGGCAGGGGAGTTAGATGAGCAGTTCTTC,CASSLVWVGAGELDEQFF
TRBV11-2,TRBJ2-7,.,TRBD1,TGTGCCAGCAGCTTACAGGGGGTTGGGGACTACGAGCAGTACTTC,CASSLQGVGDYEQYF
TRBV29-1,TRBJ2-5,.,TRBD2,TGCAGCGTTTGCAAGCGGGAGGGTGGGACCCAGTACTTC,CSVCKREGGTQYF
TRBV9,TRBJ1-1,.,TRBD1,TGTGCCAGCAGCGGACAGGGTTGGGGGACTGAAGCTTTCTTT,CASSGQGWGTEAFF
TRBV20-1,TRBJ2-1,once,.,TGCAGTGCTAAATTTGACAATGAGCAGTTCTTC,CSAKFDNEQFF
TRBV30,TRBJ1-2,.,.,TGTGCCTGGACGGGTTACCCATTCTTTAATGGCTACACCTTC,CAWTGYPFFNGYTF
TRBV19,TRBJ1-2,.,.,TGTGCCAGTAGTATTAGACAGTCGCTAGCTAACTATGGCTACACCTTC,CASSIRQSLANYGYTF
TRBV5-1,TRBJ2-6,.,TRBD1,TGCGCCAGCAGCCCACAGGGGGACAGGGGAGCTGGGGCCAACGTCCTGACTTTC,CASSPQGDRGAGANVLTF
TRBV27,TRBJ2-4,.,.,TGTGCCAGCAGTTTATCGTGGGGTATGGGCAAAAACATTCAGTACTTC,CASSLSWGMGKNIQYF
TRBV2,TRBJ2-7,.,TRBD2,TGTGCCAGCAGTGAACCTAGCGGGGGAACCTACGAGCAGTACTTC,CASSEPSGGTYEQYF
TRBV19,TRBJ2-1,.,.,TGTGCCAGTAGTATCGGGGCGGAGATCGGTGTTCATGAGCAGTTCTTC,CASSIGAEIGVHEQFF
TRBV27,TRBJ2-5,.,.,TGTGCCAGCAGTTTGAGAGGCGAGGGTGCCCAGTACTTC,CASSLRGEGAQYF
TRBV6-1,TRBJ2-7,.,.,TGTGCCATCGAGGCCGGGAGCTACGAGCAGTACTTC,CAIEAGSYEQYF
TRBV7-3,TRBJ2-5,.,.,TGTGCCAGCAGCGCCGCGACAGGGAGGTCGGAGACCCAGTACTTC,CASSAATGRSETQYF
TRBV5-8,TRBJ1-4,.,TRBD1,TGTGCCAGCAGCTTCGACAGGGGGAATGAAAAACTGTTTTTT,CASSFDRGNEKLFF
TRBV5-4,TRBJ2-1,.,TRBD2,TGTGCCAGCAGCTTGGAGGGCGGGAGGGCCCATGAGCAGTTCTTC,CASSLEGGRAHEQFF
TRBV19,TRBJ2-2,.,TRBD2,TGTGCCACCCTCGGGGGGGCGAACACCGGGGAGCTGTTTTTT,CATLGGANTGELFF